This entry describes one T cell receptor beta chain. Its antigen is currently unknown. The survey-level immunoSEQ assay was used. Sequencing was performed with immunoSEQ multiplex PCR; in TCRdb, only in-frame clones are kept and a portion is missing. The sample includes under 40,000 clones, around 66% seen only once; the top ten take more than 0.35%. The CDR3 length is 15 residues. Trimming at V came to 6 bases and at J to 4 bases, leaving 8 bases not matched to a gene. Per germline, CDR1 LNHDA and CDR2 SQIVND (reference sequence). This sample was included in a study of STAT5B mutations in CD4+ large granular lymphocyte leukemia. Study results and limitations: Patient CD4-sorted repertoires looked more clonal than healthy CD4+ repertoires, even without putative leukemic clones. 8/27 top patient clones versus 2/35 control clones were TRBV06-family.

The clonotype originates from a human donor in good health. This chain uses TRBV19 with TRBJ1-1; 10 bases align to TRBD1. The source material was CD4+ T cells from blood buffy coats. The DNA of the CDR3 is TGTGCCAGTAGCCGACAGGGGGCGCCTCCCACTGAAGCTTTCTTT. Encoded protein: CASSRQGAPPTEAFF.